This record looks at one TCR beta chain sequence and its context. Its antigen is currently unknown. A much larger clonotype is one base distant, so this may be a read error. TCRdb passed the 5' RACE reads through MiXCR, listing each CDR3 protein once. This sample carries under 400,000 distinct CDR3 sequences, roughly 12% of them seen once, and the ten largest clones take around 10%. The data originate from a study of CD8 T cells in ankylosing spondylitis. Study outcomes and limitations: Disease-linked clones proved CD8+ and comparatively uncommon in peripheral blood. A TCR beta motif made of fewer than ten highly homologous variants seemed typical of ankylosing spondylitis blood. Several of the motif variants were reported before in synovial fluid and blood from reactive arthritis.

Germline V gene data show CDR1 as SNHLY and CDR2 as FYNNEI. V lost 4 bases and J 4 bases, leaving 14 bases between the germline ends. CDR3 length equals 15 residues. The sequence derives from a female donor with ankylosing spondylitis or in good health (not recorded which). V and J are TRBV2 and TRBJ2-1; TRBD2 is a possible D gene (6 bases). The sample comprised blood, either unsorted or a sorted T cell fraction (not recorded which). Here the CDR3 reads CASSGIGGVYNEQFF. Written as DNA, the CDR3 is TGTGCCAGCAGTGGTATAGGAGGGGTATACAATGAGCAGTTCTTC. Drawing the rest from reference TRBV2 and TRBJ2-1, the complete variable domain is EPEVTQTPSHQVTQMGQEVILRCVPISNHLYFYWYRQILGQKVEFLVSFYNNEISEKSEIFDDQFSVERPDGSNFTLKIRSTKLEDSAMYFCASSGIGGVYNEQFFGPGTRLTVL.